This T cell receptor beta chain was obtained from a study of T cells in Graves' hyperthyroidism and ophthalmopathy. There are 14 residues in the CDR3. From germline, CDR1 is LNHDA and CDR2 SQIVND (reference sequence). The V gene end was trimmed by 4 bases and the J gene end by 7 bases; junction bases not matched to a gene: 1. Diagnosis of hyperthyroidism was new in patients aged 18 to 65, and its duration was under 2 months. This clonotype has a count of ten or more. The antigen remains unidentified. Notes on the study in general: Ophthalmopathy and stable hyperthyroidism were told apart by a 13 V-J model.

Amplified TCR beta CDR3 regions came from RNA transcripts. The HTBI set primed first-round TCR CDR3 RT-PCR. TCRdb fed the multiplex PCR reads into MiXCR, producing one record per CDR3 protein. The sample has 300,000 to 350,000 distinct CDR3 sequences, 16% seen once; the top ten hold around a third. This rearrangement joins TRBV19 to TRBJ2-1; 13 positions agree with TRBD2. The sequence derives from a man aged 30-40 years with Graves' hyperthyroidism. The sequenced sample consisted of blood. Here the CDR3 reads CASSRGLAGNEQFF. The CDR3 bases are TGTGCCAGTAGTAGGGGACTAGCGGGAAATGAGCAGTTCTTC.